This TCR beta chain was recorded in a study of cytomegalovirus exposure and HLA in healthy donors. Study-wide context: The 110 million or so unique TCR beta sequences, from roughly 170 million T cells, were found by an earlier analysis.

A multiplex PCR was run with 60 Vbeta primers and 13 Jbeta primers. TCRdb's copy holds only in-frame clones and misses some; the assay was immunoSEQ multiplex PCR. The data hold approximately 160,000 clones, with roughly 80% observed a single time. Concerning this clone itself: What it recognizes is unknown.

Study-wide results and caveats: According to the study, about 180 TCR beta chains were cytomegalovirus-associated. One variant, a missense change in DCLRE1C, was linked in a later analysis to TCR beta V- and J-gene trimming. At a 0.05 false discovery rate, a later analysis found 18,000 or so TCR beta sequences to be associated with HLA alleles.

The CDR3 consists of 13 residues. Germline-derived CDR1 and CDR2 are GTSNPN and SVGIG (reference sequence). The V segment lost 0 bases and the J segment 6 bases; nucleotides outside the gene matches: 2. This chain uses TRBV30 with TRBJ1-5; 7 nucleotides agree with TRBD1. The TCR comes from a male donor in good health and CMV-seronegative. Sequencing was carried out using PBMCs. Here the CDR3 DNA reads TGTGCCTGGAGTGTAGGGGACAGTCAGCCCCAGCATTTT. It encodes CAWSVGDSQPQHF.